This entry lists 14 T cell receptor beta chains sequenced from one sample in a study of T-cell memory formation after mild COVID-19. TCRdb reanalysed the 5' RACE reads using MiXCR and keeps one entry per CDR3 protein. The data hold 500,000 to 650,000 distinct CDR3 sequences, with less than 25% observed a single time. Source material: PBMCs or a T cell subset sorted from them (not recorded which). The source of these receptors is an adult woman who had mild COVID-19 (a few samples of this study predate the infection). Cell type and time point are not known.

At least ten counts were recorded for this clonotype. V and J are TRBV6-2 or TRBV6-3 and TRBJ2-5; D gene uncertain. Trimming shortened V by 6 bases and J by 5 bases, and 10 bases separated the two germline ends. The CDR3 has 12 amino acids. Germline assignment: CDR1 MNHEY and CDR2 SVGEGT. CDR3 residues: CASSRRRETQYF. The CDR3 DNA sequence: TGTGCCAGCAGCCGCAGGCGCGAGACCCAGTACTTC.

V is TRBV4-1 and J is TRBJ1-2; 7 nucleotides match TRBD1. This CDR3 comprises 13 residues. The trim removed 5 bases at V and 8 bases at J, leaving 8 bases unmatched. The V gene's germline CDR1 is MGHRA and CDR2 YSYEKL. CDR3: CASSSPGQIGYTF. CDR3 bases: TGCGCCAGCAGCTCACCGGGACAGATAGGCTACACCTTC.

This clonotype was picked up a small number of times. V and J are TRBV7-6 and TRBJ2-7; D unresolved. The V gene's germline CDR1 is SGHVS and CDR2 FNYEAQ. V lost 10 bases to trimming and J lost 3 bases, with 13 bases between them. The CDR3 is made up of 12 amino acids. The CDR3 DNA follows: TGTGCCAACGCGAACACTTTCTACGAGCAGTACTTC. Protein product: CANANTFYEQYF.

This clonotype was counted a few times. The gene calls are TRBV11-2 and TRBJ2-1; TRBD2 might be the D (6 bases). Germline assignment: CDR1 SGHAT and CDR2 FQNNGV. V lost 5 bases and J lost 4, with 9 bases in between. This CDR3 spans 13 amino acids. The DNA for the CDR3 is TGTGCCAGCAGCCGTAGCGGTTACAATGAGCAGTTCTTC. Its translation is CASSRSGYNEQFF.

The chain links TRBV5-1 to TRBJ2-1; 10 bases match TRBD2. This CDR3 is 14 amino acids long. Per germline, CDR1 SGHRS and CDR2 YFSETQ. With 4 bases clipped from V and 10 bases from J, the junction kept 8 bases outside the gene matches. In DNA form, the CDR3 reads TGCGCCAGCAGCCTTAGGACTAGCGGAGAAGAGCAGTTCTTC. Encoded protein: CASSLRTSGEEQFF.

The genes are TRBV3-1 and TRBJ1-4; the D is unclear. This CDR3 is 16 amino acids long. Germline CDR1 reads LGHDT; CDR2 reads YNNKEL (reference sequence). Trimming took 0 bases from V and 2 from J, leaving 10 bases between them. CDR3 loop: CASSQDRVTTNEKLFF. CDR3 nucleotide sequence: TGTGCCAGCAGCCAAGATCGAGTTACGACTAATGAAAAACTGTTTTTT.

Of note for this clonotype: It is unclear where the CDR3 begins or ends on the DNA, so no DNA is shown, and the CDR3 is as TCRdb lists it. The chain carries TRBV12-3 or TRBV12-4 and TRBJ1-4. The length of the CDR3 is 11 amino acids, counting both ends. This CDR3 reads CASILDEKLFF.

This clonotype was picked up many times. The V call is TRBV24-1, the J call TRBJ2-1; no clear D gene. With 3 bases removed from V and 0 bases from J, the gap between germline ends came to 8 bases. The CDR3 loop spans 15 amino acids. The germline V gene encodes CDR1 KGHDR and CDR2 SFDVKD. CDR3 nucleotides: TGTGCCACCAGTGATCCAACGCTCTCCTACAATGAGCAGTTCTTC. Translation gives CATSDPTLSYNEQFF.

This clonotype was observed many times. The chain has TRBV10-3 and TRBJ1-1, with 9 bases that match TRBD1. After removal of 10 bases from V and 2 bases from J, the junction contained 5 bases not matched to a gene. CDR3 length equals 13 residues. Germline CDR1 ENHRY, CDR2 SYGVKD. Here the CDR3 reads CATRDRDNTEAFF. CDR3 bases: TGTGCCACTCGGGACAGGGATAACACTGAAGCTTTCTTT.

This chain links TRBV6-5 with TRBJ1-2; a weak D match, TRBD1 (5 bases). The germline V gene has CDR1 MNHEY and CDR2 SVGAGI. CDR3 length: 13 amino acids. V lost 6 bases and J 4 bases, leaving 12 bases between the germline ends. CDR3 region: CASSRGRAYGYTF. In nucleotides, the CDR3 is TGTGCCAGCAGCCGGGGACGGGCCTATGGCTACACCTTC.

This clonotype was found a few times. CDR3 DNA: TGTGCCAGCGCGGTCCGCACAGATACGCAGTATTTT. This gives the protein CASAVRTDTQYF. The chain couples TRBV6-6 to TRBJ2-3, with D hard to call. The CDR3 length is 12 residues. The germline CDR1 and CDR2 sequences are MNHNY and SVGAGI (reference sequence). Trimming shortened V by 8 bases and J by 1 base, and 7 bases separated the two germline ends.

This clonotype was seen repeatedly, ten times or more. This chain connects TRBV7-2 to TRBJ2-2, with no clear D. The CDR3 is 17 amino acids. Germline CDR1 and CDR2: SGHTA and FQGNSA. V lost 1 base, J lost 5 bases, and 17 bases lay in between. For the CDR3, the DNA is TGTGCCAGCAGCTTAGATGATGGGGTTCGATATACCGGGGAGCTGTTTTTT. Amino acid sequence: CASSLDDGVRYTGELFF.

The chain joins TRBV14 to TRBJ2-7, with a weak D call TRBD1 (5 bases). Between the trimmed V and J ends, which lost 2 bases and 5 bases, there was a span of 13 bases. Per the germline V gene, CDR1 is SGHDN and CDR2 is FVKESK. This CDR3 has 14 amino acids. CDR3 sequence reads: CASSQWQGSNEQYF. In nucleotides, the CDR3 is TGTGCCAGCAGCCAATGGCAGGGAAGCAACGAGCAGTACTTC.

This clonotype was counted once. The chain carries TRBV7-9 and TRBJ1-1; 7 bases line up with TRBD1. The CDR3 runs to 14 residues. The ends lost 5 bases at V and 7 bases at J; junction bases unmatched: 10. Germline V gene lookup returns CDR1 SEHNR and CDR2 FQNEAQ (reference sequence). CDR3 protein: CASSPGGIGVEAFF. The CDR3 nucleotides read TGTGCCAGCAGCCCAGGGGGGATCGGGGTTGAAGCTTTCTTT.